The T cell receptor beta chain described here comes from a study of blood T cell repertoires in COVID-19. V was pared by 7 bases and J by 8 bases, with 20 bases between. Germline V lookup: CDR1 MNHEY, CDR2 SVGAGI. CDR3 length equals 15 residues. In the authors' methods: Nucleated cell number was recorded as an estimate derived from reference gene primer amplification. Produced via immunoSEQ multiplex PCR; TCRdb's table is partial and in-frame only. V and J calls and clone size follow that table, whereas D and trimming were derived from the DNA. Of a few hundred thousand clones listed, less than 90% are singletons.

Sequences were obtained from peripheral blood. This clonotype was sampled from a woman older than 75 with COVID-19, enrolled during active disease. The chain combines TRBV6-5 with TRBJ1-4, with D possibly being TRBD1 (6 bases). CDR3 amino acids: CASISLPSQGEKLFF. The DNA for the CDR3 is TGTGCCAGCATCTCTCTGCCCAGTCAGGGGGAAAAACTGTTTTTT.